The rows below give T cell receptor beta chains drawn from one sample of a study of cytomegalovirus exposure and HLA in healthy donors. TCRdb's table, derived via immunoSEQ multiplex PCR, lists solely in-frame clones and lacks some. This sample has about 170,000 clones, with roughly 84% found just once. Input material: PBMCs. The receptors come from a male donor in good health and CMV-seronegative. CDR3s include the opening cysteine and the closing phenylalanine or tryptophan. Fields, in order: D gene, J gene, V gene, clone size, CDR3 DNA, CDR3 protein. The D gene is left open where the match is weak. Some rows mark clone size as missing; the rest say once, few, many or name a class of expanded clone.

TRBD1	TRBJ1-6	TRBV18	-	TGTGCCAGCTCACCACTAGGGACAGGTTATTCACCCCTCCACTTT	CASSPLGTGYSPLHF
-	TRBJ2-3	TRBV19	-	TGTGCCAGTAGTATTACCAGCGGGCTGGATACGCAGTATTTT	CASSITSGLDTQYF
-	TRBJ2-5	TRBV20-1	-	TGCAGTGCTAGGGACTTAGAGACCCAGTACTTC	CSARDLETQYF
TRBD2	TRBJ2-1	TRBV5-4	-	TGTGCCAGCAGCTTAGGGACTAGAAATGACAATGAGCAGTTCTTC	CASSLGTRNDNEQFF
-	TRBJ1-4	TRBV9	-	TGTGCCAGCAGCGTCGGTTGGTTAAGTGAAAAACTGTTTTTT	CASSVGWLSEKLFF
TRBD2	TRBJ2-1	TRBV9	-	TGTGCCAGCAGCCCGGGACTAGGGATGAATGAGCAGTTCTTC	CASSPGLGMNEQFF
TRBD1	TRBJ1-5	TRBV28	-	TGTGCCAGCGAGAGGGGGGACAGGGTTGGTCAGCCCCAGCATTTT	CASERGDRVGQPQHF
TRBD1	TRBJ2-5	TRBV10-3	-	TGTGCCATCAGTGAGGGACCGGGACAGGGGGCTGGTGAGCAGTACTTC	CAISEGPGQGAGEQYF
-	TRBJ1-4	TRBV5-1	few	TGCGCCAGCAGCTTGTCGGGCCGGAGGAGCGATGAAAAACTGTTTTTT	CASSLSGRRSDEKLFF
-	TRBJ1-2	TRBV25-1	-	TGTGCCAGCAGTGGGTACAGTTACGGCTACACCTTC	CASSGYSYGYTF
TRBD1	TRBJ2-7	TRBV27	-	TGTGCCAGCAGTGAAGACAGGGGTAGACCCTACGAGCAGTACTTC	CASSEDRGRPYEQYF
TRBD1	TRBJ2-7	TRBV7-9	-	TGTGCCAGCAGTTCTAGGACAGGGATTTACGAGCAGTACTTC	CASSSRTGIYEQYF
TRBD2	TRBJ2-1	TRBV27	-	TGTGCCAGCACCTTAAAATCCCCGGGACTAAAATACAATGAGCAGTTCTTC	CASTLKSPGLKYNEQFF
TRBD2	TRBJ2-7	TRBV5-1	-	TGCGCCAGCAGTTCAGTAGCGGGGGGGTACGAGCAGTACTTC	CASSSVAGGYEQYF
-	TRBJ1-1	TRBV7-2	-	TGTGCCAGCAGCCGGGACTGGAACACTGAAGCTTTCTTT	CASSRDWNTEAFF
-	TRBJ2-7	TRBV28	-	TGTGCCAGCAGTTTCTCTACAGGATACTCCTACGAGCAGTACTTC	CASSFSTGYSYEQYF
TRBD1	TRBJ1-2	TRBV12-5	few	TGTGCTAGTGGTTTGGTAATTATTTGGGACAGCTCTTTCTATGGCTACACCTTC	CASGLVIIWDSSFYGYTF
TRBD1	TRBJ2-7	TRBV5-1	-	TGCGCCAGCAGCTTAGGACAGGGGGTGGGCTACGAGCAGTACTTC	CASSLGQGVGYEQYF
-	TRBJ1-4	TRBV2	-	TGTGCCAGCAGTTCCCAGGGGTCCACTAATGAAAAACTGTTTTTT	CASSSQGSTNEKLFF